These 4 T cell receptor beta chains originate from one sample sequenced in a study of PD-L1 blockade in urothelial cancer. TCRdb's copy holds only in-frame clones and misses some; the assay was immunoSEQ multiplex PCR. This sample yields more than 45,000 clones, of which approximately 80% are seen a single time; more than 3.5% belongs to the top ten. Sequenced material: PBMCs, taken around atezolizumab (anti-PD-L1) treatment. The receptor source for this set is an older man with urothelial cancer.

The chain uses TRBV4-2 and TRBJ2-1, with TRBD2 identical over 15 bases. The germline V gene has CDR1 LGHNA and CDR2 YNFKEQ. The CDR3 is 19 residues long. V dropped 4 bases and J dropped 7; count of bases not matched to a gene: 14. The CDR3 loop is CASSRRGLAGGLTINEQFF. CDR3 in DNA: TGTGCCAGCAGCCGGCGGGGACTAGCGGGAGGTCTCACCATTAATGAGCAGTTCTTC.

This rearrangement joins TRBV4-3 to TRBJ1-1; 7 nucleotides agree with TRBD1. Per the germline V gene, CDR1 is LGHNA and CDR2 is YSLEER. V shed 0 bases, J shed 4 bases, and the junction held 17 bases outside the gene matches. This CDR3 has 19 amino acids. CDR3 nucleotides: TGCGCCAGCAGCCAAGACTTTACTGGGACAGTGGATCCCTTCACTGAAGCTTTCTTT. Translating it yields CASSQDFTGTVDPFTEAFF.

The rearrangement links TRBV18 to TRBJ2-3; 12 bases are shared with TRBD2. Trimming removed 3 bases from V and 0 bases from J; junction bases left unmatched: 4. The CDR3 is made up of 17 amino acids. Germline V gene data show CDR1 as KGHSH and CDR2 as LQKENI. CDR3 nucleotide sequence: TGTGCCAGCTCACCCGGACTAGCGGGGACTAGCACAGATACGCAGTATTTT. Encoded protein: CASSPGLAGTSTDTQYF.

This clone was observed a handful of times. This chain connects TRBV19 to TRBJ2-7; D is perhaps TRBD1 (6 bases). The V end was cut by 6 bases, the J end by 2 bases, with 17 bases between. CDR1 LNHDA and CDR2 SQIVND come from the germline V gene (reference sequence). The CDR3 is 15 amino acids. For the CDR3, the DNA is TGTGCCAGTAGCATACCGGGACAAGGGACCTACGAGCAGTACTTC. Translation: CASSIPGQGTYEQYF.